This T cell receptor beta chain was profiled in a study of T-cell reconstitution after alpha-beta-depleted transplantation in children (dated by TCRdb to about 2016). Broadly, across the study: T-cell immune reconstitution after TCRalphabeta/CD19-depleted allogeneic hematopoietic cell transplantation in children was quantitatively tracked in the study by means of TCR repertoire profiling.

Library construction relied on PCR. Sequencing was performed on an Illumina HiSeq 2500. To normalize quantification of the TCRbeta repertoire, the TCR libraries were built with molecular barcoding that relied on unique molecular identifiers. The raw public reads went through TCRdb reprocessing: fastp at Q25, MiXCR clone calling, in-frame beta chains kept. Entries that share a CDR3 protein sequence are merged under the most common genes and DNA. The table for this sample lists 150,000 to 250,000 distinct CDR3 sequences; about 6% of them were counted only once. The top ten clonotypes cover roughly 4.5% of the sample. The treatment or condition label on this specimen signifies: allogeneic hematopoietic cell transplantation with graft depleted of TCRalphabeta T cells and CD19 B cells. The transplant recipients were children given TCRalphabeta/CD19-depleted allogeneic hematopoietic cell grafts. Many counts were recorded for this clonotype. Its antigen has not been determined. Base qualities are missing; no much larger clone stands one base away.

Broad study findings and their caveats: Apparently early alphabetaT-cell count recovery about two months after transplant reportedly relied on only several hundred rapidly expanded clones derived from non-depleted graft cells. In some patients, the high TCRbeta diversity seen at day 60 was put down to recipient T cells and intrathymic progenitors that had survived conditioning. The frequencies of hyperexpanded clones fell over the following months, and after one year, T-cell counts and TCRbeta diversity were mostly attributed to newly produced T cells.

Specimen: PBMCs, collected before TCRalphabeta/CD19-depleted stem cell transplant. The receptor's source is a girl under two years old with combined immunodeficiency, due to receive a stem cell transplant.

The base sequence is TGTGCCAGCAGTTACTCGGCTTCGGGACTAGCGGGGGCAGATACGCAGTATTTT. It translates to CASSYSASGLAGADTQYF. Rearrangement joined TRBV6-2 or TRBV6-3 to TRBJ2-3, and 14 junction bases match TRBD2. Based on the germline V gene, the CDR1 and CDR2 sequences are MNHEY and SVGEGT. Inclusive of the bounding cysteine and phenylalanine, the CDR3 is 18 residues long. Only the CDR3 DNA is retained, 54 bases long and in frame from the first base. Germline trimming amounts to 0 bases on V and 4 bases on J, with 6 as the count of junction bases outside the gene matches.